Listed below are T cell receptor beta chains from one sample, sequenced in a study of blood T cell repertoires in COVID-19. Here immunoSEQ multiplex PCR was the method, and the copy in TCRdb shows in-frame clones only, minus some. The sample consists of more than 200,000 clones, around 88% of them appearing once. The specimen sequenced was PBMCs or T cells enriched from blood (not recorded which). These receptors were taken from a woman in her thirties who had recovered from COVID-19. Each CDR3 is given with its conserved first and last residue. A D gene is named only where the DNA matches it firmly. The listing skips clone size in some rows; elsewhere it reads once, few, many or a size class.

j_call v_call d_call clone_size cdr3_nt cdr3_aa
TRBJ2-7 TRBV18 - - TGTGCCAGCTCAGCTTCCGGGACCTACGAGCAGTACTTC CASSASGTYEQYF
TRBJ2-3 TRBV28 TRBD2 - TGTGCCAGTACCCGGGCGGCGGGAGGCAAATTACGAGACACAGATACGCAGTATTTT CASTRAAGGKLRDTDTQYF
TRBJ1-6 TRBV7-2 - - TGTGCCAGCAGCCAGGAGGTCGGGTCACCCCTCCACTTT CASSQEVGSPLHF
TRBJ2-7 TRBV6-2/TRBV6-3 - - TGTGCCAGCAGTTTCGACTGGCATGGTCGTTACTTC CASSFDWHGRYF
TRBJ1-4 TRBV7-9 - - TGTGCCAGCAGCCGGTTAGAGGTCCGCGGAAAACTGTTTTTT CASSRLEVRGKLFF
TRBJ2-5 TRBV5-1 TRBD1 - TGCGCCAGCAGCTCGACAGGGGGCGATTCAGAGACCCAGTACTTC CASSSTGGDSETQYF
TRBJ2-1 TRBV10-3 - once TGTGCCGCCGTCGCGGAAACAAACAATGAGCAGTTCTTC CAAVAETNNEQFF
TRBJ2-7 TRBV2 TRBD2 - TGTGCCAGCAGTTTAGGCGGGAGCGTCGCCTACGAGCAGTACTTC CASSLGGSVAYEQYF
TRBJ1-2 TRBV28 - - TGTGCCAGCAGAGACAGCTCCTATGGCTACACCTTC CASRDSSYGYTF
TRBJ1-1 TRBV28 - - TGTGCCAGCAAGCGGGGACGGGGTATGGGCACTGAAGCTTTCTTT CASKRGRGMGTEAFF
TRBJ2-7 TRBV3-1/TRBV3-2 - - TGTGCCAGCAGACGAGATGGCGAGCAGTACTTC CASRRDGEQYF
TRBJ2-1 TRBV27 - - TGTGCCAGCAGTTCCTATCTAGTGAACGGCGGCGATGAGCAGTTCTTC CASSSYLVNGGDEQFF
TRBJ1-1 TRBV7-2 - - TGTGCCAGCAGAACGGACGCCGGAGGGACTGAAGCTTTCTTT CASRTDAGGTEAFF
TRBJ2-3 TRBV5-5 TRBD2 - TGTGCCAGCAGCTTGAAGACTAGCGGGAGGATGGAAACAGATACGCAGTATTTT CASSLKTSGRMETDTQYF
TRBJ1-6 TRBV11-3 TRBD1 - TGTGCCAGCAGCTTGGGACAGGACTCACCCCTCCACTTT CASSLGQDSPLHF
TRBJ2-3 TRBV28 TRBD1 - TGTGCCAGCAGGGCCCGGGACAGGAAAAACCCAACTAGCACAGATACGCAGTATTTT CASRARDRKNPTSTDTQYF
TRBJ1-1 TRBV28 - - TGTGCCAGCAGCCCTACGAGGAACACTGAAGCTTTCTTT CASSPTRNTEAFF
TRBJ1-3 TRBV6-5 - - TGTGCCAGCAGTTATCAGGGAGGATGGGGAAACACCATATATTTT CASSYQGGWGNTIYF
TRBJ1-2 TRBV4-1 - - TGCGCCAGCAGCCAAGATCCTCGGGGCTATGGCTACACCTTC CASSQDPRGYGYTF
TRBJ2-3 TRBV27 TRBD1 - TGTGCCAGCAGTTTAGGGAGCCTCACAGGGGGGACAGATACGCAGTATTTT CASSLGSLTGGTDTQYF
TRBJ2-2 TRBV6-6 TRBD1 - TGTGCCACGCTAGGGGGCTTGGGCGGGGAGCTGTTTTTT CATLGGLGGELFF
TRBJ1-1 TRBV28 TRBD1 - TGTGCCAGCAGTTACCTGACAGGGATGAACACTGAAGCTTTCTTT CASSYLTGMNTEAFF
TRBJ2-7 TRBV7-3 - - TGTGCCAGCAGTGATAGAGCATTTTCCTACGAGCAGTACTTC CASSDRAFSYEQYF
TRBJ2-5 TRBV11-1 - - TGTGCCAGCAGCTGGACTACACAAGAGACCCAGTACTTC CASSWTTQETQYF
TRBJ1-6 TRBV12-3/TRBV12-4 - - TGTGCCAGCAGTTTAGACTTGAATTCACCCCTCCACTTT CASSLDLNSPLHF
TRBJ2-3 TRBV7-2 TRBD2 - TGTGCCAGCAGCTGGACTAGCGGGGCCACAGATACGCAGTATTTT CASSWTSGATDTQYF
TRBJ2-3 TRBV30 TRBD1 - TGTGCCTGGGCGACAGGGGGGGATAATACGCAGTATTTT CAWATGGDNTQYF
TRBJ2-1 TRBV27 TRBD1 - TGTGCCAGCAGCAAAAGGGGACAGGGGGCCTACAATGAGCAGTTCTTC CASSKRGQGAYNEQFF
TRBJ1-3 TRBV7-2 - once TGTGCCAGCAGCCCCCTGATCCAGAGGGGAGGTGGAAACACCATATATTTT CASSPLIQRGGGNTIYF
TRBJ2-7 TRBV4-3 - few TGCGCCAGCAGCATCCGATCTGGGCGGGACCCCTACGAGCAGTACTTC CASSIRSGRDPYEQYF
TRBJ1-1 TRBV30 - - TGTGCCTGGCCCCGGGGGGGTACTTCTGAAGCTTTCTTT CAWPRGGTSEAFF
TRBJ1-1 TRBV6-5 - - TGTGCCAGCAGCTGGACAGACATGAACACTGAAGCTTTCTTT CASSWTDMNTEAFF
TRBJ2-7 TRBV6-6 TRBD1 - TGTGCCAGCACCAACCCGGGACAGGGGTATTCCGAGCAGTACTTC CASTNPGQGYSEQYF
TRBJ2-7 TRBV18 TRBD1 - TGTGCCAGCTCGCGACAGGGGACTTCCTACGAGCAGTACTTC CASSRQGTSYEQYF
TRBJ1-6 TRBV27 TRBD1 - TGTGCCAGCAGTTCAATGGGACAGGTGGGAGGTTCACCCCTCCACTTT CASSSMGQVGGSPLHF
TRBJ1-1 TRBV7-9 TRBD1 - TGTGCCAGCAGCACCGGACAGGGTTTGAACACTGAAGCTTTCTTT CASSTGQGLNTEAFF
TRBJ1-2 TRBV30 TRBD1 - TGTGCCTGGAGCCCTGGACAGGGAGGTGGCTACACCTTC CAWSPGQGGGYTF
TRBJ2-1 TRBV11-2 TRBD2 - TGTGCCAGCAGCTTATACGCTAGCGGGAGGCCGAGCTCCTACAATGAGCAGTTCTTC CASSLYASGRPSSYNEQFF
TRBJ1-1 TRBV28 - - TGTGCCAGCAGACAGGGAATGAGGAACACTGAAGCTTTCTTT CASRQGMRNTEAFF
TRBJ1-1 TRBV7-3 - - TGTGCCAGCAGCTTGAGCGCGTGGCCGACTGAAGCTTTCTTT CASSLSAWPTEAFF
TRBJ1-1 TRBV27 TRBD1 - TGTGCCAGCAGTACTATCAGGGGGCGGCCTAGGAACACTGAAGCTTTCTTT CASSTIRGRPRNTEAFF
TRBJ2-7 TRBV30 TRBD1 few TGTGCCTGGAGTCCAGGGACAGTGGCCTACGAGCAGTACTTC CAWSPGTVAYEQYF
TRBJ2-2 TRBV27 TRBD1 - TGTGCCAGCAGTTTAGGGACAGGGCCGAACACCGGGGAGCTGTTTTTT CASSLGTGPNTGELFF
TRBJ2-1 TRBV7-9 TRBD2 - TGTGCCAGCAGCTCTAAACTAGCGGGGTTTTACAATGAGCAGTTCTTC CASSSKLAGFYNEQFF
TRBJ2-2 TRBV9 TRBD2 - TGTGCCAGCAGCGTGGCTAGCGGGAGCATAGACACCGGGGAGCTGTTTTTT CASSVASGSIDTGELFF
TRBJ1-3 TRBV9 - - TGTGCCAGCAGCGTCCTCGGTACGGTGACTGGAAACACCATATATTTT CASSVLGTVTGNTIYF
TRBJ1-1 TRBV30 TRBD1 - TGTGCCTGGAGTTTGACAGGGACCCTCATTGGGGCTTTCTTT CAWSLTGTLIGAFF
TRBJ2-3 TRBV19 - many TGTGCCAGTAGTGAAGGGGCTAGCACAGATACGCAGTATTTT CASSEGASTDTQYF
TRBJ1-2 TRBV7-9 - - TGTGCCAGCAGCTCGACCGAAACAGCAAACTATGGCTACACCTTC CASSSTETANYGYTF
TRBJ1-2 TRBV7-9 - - TGTGCCAGCAGCTCCCAGGTCGGCAACTATGGCTACACCTTC CASSSQVGNYGYTF
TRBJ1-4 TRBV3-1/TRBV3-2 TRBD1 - TGTGCCAGCAGCCAATGGACAGGGGTTGATGAAAAACTGTTTTTT CASSQWTGVDEKLFF